This is a list of T cell receptor beta chains from one sample in a study of blood T cell repertoires in COVID-19. Assay used: immunoSEQ multiplex PCR; TCRdb lists only in-frame clones, some missing. Altogether roughly 31,000 clones are present, almost 90% being singletons, with the ten largest covering 1.5% to 1.8%. The specimen sequenced was peripheral blood. These receptors all come from a man in his 60s with active COVID-19. Each CDR3 is given with its conserved first and last residue. The order of the fields is J gene, D gene, clone size, V gene, CDR3 length, CDR3 protein, CDR3 DNA. D genes are given only for firm matches. Rows give clone size only sometimes, using once, few, many, or a class for an expanded clone.

TRBJ1-1	NA	NA	TRBV7-6	16	CASSLLREGMNTEAFF	TGTGCCAGCAGCCTCCTAAGGGAGGGGATGAACACTGAAGCTTTCTTT
TRBJ1-2	TRBD1	NA	TRBV7-9	15	CASSLVGDRVHGYTF	TGTGCCAGCAGCTTAGTGGGGGACAGGGTACATGGCTACACCTTC
TRBJ1-2	TRBD1	few	TRBV4-1	15	CASSQDSGQFYGYTF	TGCGCCAGCAGCCAAGATTCGGGACAGTTCTATGGCTACACCTTC
TRBJ1-1	NA	NA	TRBV4-2	16	CASSQDADFSDTEAFF	TGTGCCAGCAGCCAAGATGCCGATTTCAGCGACACTGAAGCTTTCTTT
TRBJ1-4	NA	NA	TRBV10-2	13	CASGEQGNEKLFF	TGCGCCAGCGGAGAACAGGGTAATGAAAAACTGTTTTTT
TRBJ2-5	TRBD2	NA	TRBV27	16	CASSSIPGLAAETQYF	TGTGCCAGCAGTTCCATCCCGGGACTAGCGGCAGAGACCCAGTACTTC
TRBJ2-1	TRBD1	NA	TRBV6-5	15	CASTRTGFTYNEQFF	TGTGCCAGCACCAGGACAGGGTTTACCTACAATGAGCAGTTCTTC
TRBJ2-3	NA	once	TRBV11-3	15	CASSLLATSTDTQYF	TGTGCCAGCAGCCTCTTAGCAACTAGCACAGATACGCAGTATTTT
TRBJ2-3	TRBD2	NA	TRBV5-1	16	CASSLGLAGPTDTQYF	TGCGCCAGCAGCCTGGGACTAGCGGGACCGACAGATACGCAGTATTTT
TRBJ2-1	NA	NA	TRBV4-2	13	CASSQGTRYEQFF	TGTGCCAGCAGCCAGGGAACTAGATATGAGCAGTTCTTC
TRBJ1-2	NA	NA	TRBV5-4	14	CASSSQVQTYGYTF	TGTGCCAGCAGCTCCCAGGTTCAAACCTATGGCTACACCTTC
TRBJ1-6	NA	NA	TRBV2	14	CASSLGQLNSPLHF	TGTGCCAGCAGTCTAGGACAGCTTAATTCACCCCTCCACTTT
TRBJ1-2	NA	NA	TRBV7-9	14	CASSLAQGYYGYTF	TGTGCCAGCAGCTTAGCGCAGGGCTACTATGGCTACACCTTC
TRBJ2-3	TRBD2	NA	TRBV19	14	CASRTAGGADTQYF	TGTGCCAGTAGGACAGCGGGGGGAGCAGATACGCAGTATTTT
TRBJ2-3	TRBD2	NA	TRBV7-3	16	CASSPLSGGSLDTQYF	TGTGCCAGCAGCCCCCTTAGCGGGGGTTCCCTTGATACGCAGTATTTT
TRBJ1-5	NA	NA	TRBV11-3	14	CASSAEGGDQPQHF	TGTGCCAGCAGCGCCGAGGGGGGGGATCAGCCCCAGCATTTT
TRBJ1-1	NA	once	TRBV2	14	CASGYQAREGEAFF	TGTGCCAGCGGGTACCAGGCGAGGGAGGGTGAAGCTTTCTTT
TRBJ1-6	TRBD1	NA	TRBV28	16	CASTIDRGARSSPLHF	TGTGCCAGCACCATAGACAGGGGGGCACGAAGTTCACCCCTCCACTTT
TRBJ2-7	NA	NA	TRBV5-1	15	CASSLESPTINEQYF	TGCGCCAGCAGCTTGGAAAGCCCCACGATAAACGAGCAGTACTTC
TRBJ2-2	TRBD2	NA	TRBV3-1/TRBV3-2	18	CASSQRSSSGWNTGELFF	TGTGCCAGCAGCCAACGGTCTTCTAGCGGGTGGAACACCGGGGAGCTGTTTTTT